This T cell receptor (beta chain) was observed in a study of post-analysis software for immune sequencing data. Findings and limits, study-wide: Diversity measured as normalized Chao1 was significantly lower in multiple sclerosis patients than in controls. Higher frequency in patients than in controls was seen for about five TRBV segments, with TRBV5-6, TRBV5-1 and TRBV20-1 among them. Samples from a shared batch, those prepared together, strongly co-clustered by F measure.

In the case of this clonotype: Antigen unknown.

cDNA libraries of TCR beta carried unique molecular identifiers. TCRdb reprocessed the PCR reads via MiXCR and lists one record per CDR3 protein. The sample holds 750,000 to 950,000 distinct CDR3 sequences, around 50% seen once. Germline V gene sequence: CDR1 ENHRY, CDR2 SYGVKD. This CDR3 is 14 amino acids long. This chain links TRBV10-3 with TRBJ2-4; D may be TRBD2 (5 bases). The J call may be wrong; the DNA end is better matched by TRBJ2-7. The sequenced material came from blood. This receptor was obtained from a girl aged 10-17 years with multiple sclerosis. CDR3 in amino acids: CAISLVGPGYEQYF. The CDR3 DNA reads as TGTGCCATCAGCCTTGTTGGCCCGGGATACGAGCAGTACTTC.